Listed below are T cell receptor beta chains from one sample, sequenced in a study of T-cell memory formation after mild COVID-19. TCRdb re-analysed the 5' RACE reads in MiXCR, keeping a single row per CDR3 protein. The sample shows some 320,000 distinct CDR3 sequences, around 15% of them seen only once. The sample taken for sequencing was PBMCs or a T cell subset sorted from them (not recorded which). These receptors were collected from a man between 18 and 29 years old who had mild COVID-19 (a few samples of this study predate the infection). Cell type and time point are not known. The CDR3 runs from the conserved cysteine through the conserved F or W. D genes are given only for firm matches. Size values are once, few and many counts, or a class for expanded clones, and some rows have none.

TRBV20-1,many,TRBJ1-1,NA,TGCAGTGCAACGACAGGCCTTATGAACACTGAAGCTTTCTTT,CSATTGLMNTEAFF
TRBV4-1,few,TRBJ2-2,TRBD2,TGCGCCAGCAGCCAGCAGGGAGGGTTAGCCGGGGAGCTGTTTTTT,CASSQQGGLAGELFF
TRBV6-5,many,TRBJ2-3,NA,TGTGCCAGCAGTTACTTAGGTTCGCAAGATACGCAGTATTTT,CASSYLGSQDTQYF
TRBV6-5,NA,TRBJ2-5,NA,TGTGCCAGCAGAGGCAGGACGGAGCAGGGGCAAGAGACCCAGTACTTC,CASRGRTEQGQETQYF
TRBV6-2/TRBV6-3,many,TRBJ2-5,TRBD2,TGTGCCAGCAGCGCCGGGACTAGGATCCAGTACTTC,CASSAGTRIQYF
TRBV6-5,few,TRBJ1-2,NA,TGTGCCAGCAGGCCTCCGGGTCCAGATGGCTACACCTTC,CASRPPGPDGYTF
TRBV4-3,few,TRBJ2-3,NA,TGCGCCAGCAGCCAAGACGTCGGAGCCCGCACAGATACGCAGTATTTT,CASSQDVGARTDTQYF
TRBV20-1,NA,TRBJ2-2,TRBD1,TGCAGTGCCCTACTTTACAGGGGACCCGGGGAGCTGTTTTTT,CSALLYRGPGELFF
TRBV28,many,TRBJ1-1,NA,TGTGCCAGCAGTTTGTCCATTGGGGGCACTGAAGCTTTCTTT,CASSLSIGGTEAFF
TRBV6-1,NA,TRBJ1-1,TRBD1,TGTGCCAGCAGTGAACCGTTACAGGGGCCCAAGAACACTGAAGCTTTCTTT,CASSEPLQGPKNTEAFF
TRBV7-2,few,TRBJ2-3,NA,TGTGCCAGCAGCTTATTAGCGACTACGCAGTATTTT,CASSLLATTQYF
TRBV12-3/TRBV12-4,NA,TRBJ2-4,TRBD2,TGTGCCAGCAGTTTACCCGGCAGAGGTCTAGCGGGGCCCCTAGCCAAAAACATTCAGTACTTC,CASSLPGRGLAGPLAKNIQYF
TRBV9,few,TRBJ1-4,NA,TGTGCCAGCAGCGCAAGGGACACGGAGGAAAAACTGTTTTTT,CASSARDTEEKLFF
TRBV6-5,NA,TRBJ1-1,NA,TGTGCCAGCAGTTACTCGTACGGGGTTTCAAACACTGAAGCTTTCTTT,CASSYSYGVSNTEAFF
TRBV20-1,NA,TRBJ2-7,NA,TGCAGTGCAACTCCGATTGCGGGGCCCGGAGGGTACTACGAGCAGTACTTC,CSATPIAGPGGYYEQYF
TRBV5-6,few,TRBJ1-5,TRBD1,TGTGCCAGCAGCTTTCAGGGGGATCAGCCCCAGCATTTT,CASSFQGDQPQHF
TRBV9,NA,TRBJ2-4,NA,TGTGCCAGCAGCGTAGACGTGGGCCCGCAGTACTTC,CASSVDVGPQYF
TRBV7-8,few,TRBJ2-7,NA,TGTGCCAGCTCCCCCCACACAGGGGAGCAGTACTTC,CASSPHTGEQYF
TRBV21-1,NA,TRBJ1-4,NA,TGTGCCAGCAGCAACGGAACAGGGGACAGAATTAATGAAAAACTGTTTTTT,CASSNGTGDRINEKLFF
TRBV27,few,TRBJ2-3,NA,TGTGCCAGCAGTTTGGGGCCTGGGGTTTGGGGCACAGATACGCAGTATTTT,CASSLGPGVWGTDTQYF
TRBV5-1,few,TRBJ1-2,TRBD1,TGCGCCAGCAGCTTGGACGGGACAGCCCTCTATGGCTACACCTTC,CASSLDGTALYGYTF
TRBV27,NA,TRBJ2-1,TRBD2,TGTGCCAGCAGTTCCCCGGACCAGCGGGGGAGGGATGAGCAGTTCTTC,CASSSPDQRGRDEQFF
TRBV5-1,few,TRBJ2-2,NA,TGCGCCAGCAGCTTGGTAGCAGGGTCAACCGGGGAGCTGTTTTTT,CASSLVAGSTGELFF
TRBV4-3,many,TRBJ2-1,NA,TGCGCCAGCAGCCAACAGCGGAGCTCCTACAATGAGCAGTTCTTC,CASSQQRSSYNEQFF
TRBV5-6,NA,TRBJ2-7,NA,TGTGCCAGCAGCTTGAGGAGGCTCGAATACGAGCAGTACTTC,CASSLRRLEYEQYF
TRBV7-2,few,TRBJ2-5,TRBD1,TGTGCCAGCAGCCCGACGACAGGGCCAGAGACCCAGTACTTC,CASSPTTGPETQYF
TRBV2,few,TRBJ1-5,TRBD1,TGTGCCAGCAGGGGAGACAGGGTTTGGAATCAGCCCCAGCATTTT,CASRGDRVWNQPQHF
TRBV20-1,many,TRBJ2-5,NA,TGCAGTGCTAGCGCGGTGGGGGAGACCCAGTACTTC,CSASAVGETQYF
TRBV2,NA,TRBJ1-2,TRBD1,TGTGCCAGCAGTTTCCCGACAGGGTACTATGGCTACACCTTC,CASSFPTGYYGYTF
TRBV6-2/TRBV6-3,few,TRBJ1-6,NA,TGTGCCAGCGGGAGAAATTCACCCCTCCACTTT,CASGRNSPLHF
TRBV7-6,many,TRBJ2-1,NA,TGTGCCAGCAGCTTACTCCCCTCGTCGGTCCCCCATGAGCAGTTCTTC,CASSLLPSSVPHEQFF
TRBV20-1,few,TRBJ2-1,NA,TGCAGTGCTAGAGATGTCGGTAGCCCAGATTACAATGAGCAGTTCTTC,CSARDVGSPDYNEQFF
TRBV10-3,NA,TRBJ2-3,NA,TGTGCCATCAGTGAACCTGACTGGGGGGCCTCAGATACGCAGTATTTT,CAISEPDWGASDTQYF
TRBV29-1,NA,TRBJ2-7,NA,TGCAGCGTTTTCTGGTCAGACTACGAGCAGTACTTC,CSVFWSDYEQYF
TRBV5-1,many,TRBJ2-1,NA,TGCGCCAGCAGCTTGGTGGGTTTTGAGCAGTTCTTC,CASSLVGFEQFF
TRBV6-5,NA,TRBJ1-1,NA,TGTGCCAGCAGTTACGATGGGACTCCTGTGACTGAAGCTTTCTTT,CASSYDGTPVTEAFF
TRBV7-3,once,TRBJ2-3,TRBD2,TGTGCCAGCAGCCTTCGGACTAGCTCAGATACGCAGTATTTT,CASSLRTSSDTQYF
TRBV6-5,few,TRBJ2-3,TRBD1,TGTGCCAGCAGTGACCGGGACAGCCTACCGTTTTCAGATACGCAGTATTTT,CASSDRDSLPFSDTQYF
TRBV30,NA,TRBJ2-1,NA,TGTGCCTGGAGGCCACGGAGACGGGGGATTAATGAGCAGTTCTTC,CAWRPRRRGINEQFF
TRBV12-3/TRBV12-4,NA,TRBJ2-5,NA,TGTGCCAGCAGCCGCGACGGACAATCCTGGGAGACCCAGTACTTC,CASSRDGQSWETQYF
TRBV5-1,NA,TRBJ1-1,NA,TGCGCCAGCAGCTCGACGGGGGTCGGGTTGGGCACTGAAGCTTTCTTT,CASSSTGVGLGTEAFF
TRBV10-3,NA,TRBJ2-1,TRBD2,TGTGCCATCAGTTCGGGACTATACAATGAGCAGTTCTTC,CAISSGLYNEQFF